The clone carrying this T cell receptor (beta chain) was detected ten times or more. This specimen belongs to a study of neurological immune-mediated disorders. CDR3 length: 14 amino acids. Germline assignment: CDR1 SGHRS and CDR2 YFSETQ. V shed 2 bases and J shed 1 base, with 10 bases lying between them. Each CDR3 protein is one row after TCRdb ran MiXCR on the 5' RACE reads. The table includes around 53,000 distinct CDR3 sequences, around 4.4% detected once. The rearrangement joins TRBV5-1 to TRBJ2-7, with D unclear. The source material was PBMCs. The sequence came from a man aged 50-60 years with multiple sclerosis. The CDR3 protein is CASSFKGESYEQYF. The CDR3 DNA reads TGCGCCAGCAGCTTTAAGGGCGAGTCCTACGAGCAGTACTTC.